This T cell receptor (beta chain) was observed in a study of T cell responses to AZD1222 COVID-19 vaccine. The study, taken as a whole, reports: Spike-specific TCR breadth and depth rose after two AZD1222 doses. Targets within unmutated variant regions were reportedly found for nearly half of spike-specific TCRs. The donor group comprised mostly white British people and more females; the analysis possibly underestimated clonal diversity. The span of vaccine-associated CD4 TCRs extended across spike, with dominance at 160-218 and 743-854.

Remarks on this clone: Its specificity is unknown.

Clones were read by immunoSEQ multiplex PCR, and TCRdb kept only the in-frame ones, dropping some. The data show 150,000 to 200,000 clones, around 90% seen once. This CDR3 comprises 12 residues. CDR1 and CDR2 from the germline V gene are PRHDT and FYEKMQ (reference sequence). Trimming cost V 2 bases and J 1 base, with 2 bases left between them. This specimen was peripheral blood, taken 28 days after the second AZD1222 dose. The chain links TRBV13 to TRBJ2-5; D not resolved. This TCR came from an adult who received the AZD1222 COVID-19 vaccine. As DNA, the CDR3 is TGTGCCAGCAGCTTACCCCAAGAGACCCAGTACTTC. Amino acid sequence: CASSLPQETQYF.